This entry lists 21 T cell receptor beta chains sequenced from one sample in a study of blood T cell repertoires in COVID-19. Profiling relied on immunoSEQ multiplex PCR, and the TCRdb table lists in-frame clones only, not all of them. Of approximately 400,000 clones in the sample, about 90% are singletons; the top ten hold 1.3%. Sequencing used PBMCs or T cells enriched from blood (not recorded which). These receptors were collected from a young man who had recovered from COVID-19.

The chain carries TRBV5-1 and TRBJ2-3; 8 nucleotides align to TRBD1. The CDR3 consists of 15 residues. Germline V gives CDR1 SGHRS, CDR2 YFSETQ. J was trimmed by 4 bases and V by 4 bases; bases with no gene match: 8. CDR3 sequence (DNA): TGCGCCAGCAGCGGAAGGGACAGGATTGCAGATACGCAGTATTTT. It translates to CASSGRDRIADTQYF.

V usage is TRBV12-5 and J usage is TRBJ2-7, with TRBD1 matching over 9 bases. The CDR3 runs to 16 residues. J gave up 0 bases and V 1 base, and 4 bases lay outside the gene matches. The germline CDR1 and CDR2 sequences are LGHNT and FRNRAP. Here the CDR3 reads CASGLASGQGSYEQYF. CDR3 DNA: TGTGCTAGTGGTTTGGCGTCGGGACAGGGCTCCTACGAGCAGTACTTC. The full variable domain, with the rest looked up from reference TRBV12-5 and TRBJ2-7, is DARVTQTPRHKVTEMGQEVTMRCQPILGHNTVFWYRQTMMQGLELLAYFRNRAPLDDSGMPKDRFSAEMPDATLATLKIQPSEPRDSAVYFCASGLASGQGSYEQYFGPGTRLTVT.

This clone appeared once. The genes are TRBV18 and TRBJ1-1; no clear D gene. The CDR3 spans 14 residues. With 1 base removed from V and 2 bases from J, the gap between germline ends came to 8 bases. Germline CDR1 is KGHSH and CDR2 is LQKENI. The CDR3 nucleotides read TGTGCCAGCTCACCACAGGCAGGAAACACTGAAGCTTTCTTT. As protein: CASSPQAGNTEAFF.

V usage is TRBV10-2 and J usage is TRBJ1-6; maybe TRBD1 (5 bases). The CDR3 extends over 14 amino acids. V was trimmed by 8 bases and J by 5 bases, leaving 13 bases between them. CDR1 WSHSY and CDR2 SAAADI come from the germline V gene. CDR3 sequence (DNA): TGCGCCAGCGGATCACAGGCGAATAATTCACCCCTCCACTTT. Protein product: CASGSQANNSPLHF.

In its sample, this clone was seen a few times. The V call is TRBV30, the J call TRBJ2-3; 8 nucleotides agree with TRBD2. Per germline, CDR1 GTSNPN and CDR2 SVGIG (reference sequence). The CDR3 sequence is 12 residues long. V lost 8 bases, J lost 1 base, and 2 bases stayed unmatched. The CDR3 loop reads CALLAGTDTQYF. As DNA, the CDR3 is TGTGCCCTACTAGCGGGCACAGATACGCAGTATTTT. Full variable domain (remainder filled in from reference TRBV30 and TRBJ2-3): SQTIHQWPATLVQPVGSPLSLECTVEGTSNPNLYWYRQAAGRGLQLLFYSVGIGQISSEVPQNLSASRPQDRQFILSSKKLLLSDSGFYLCALLAGTDTQYFGPGTRLTVL.

The genes are TRBV15 and TRBJ1-1, with D perhaps TRBD1 (6 bases). The CDR3 totals 13 residues. V lost 8 bases to trimming and J lost 5 bases, with 15 bases between them. CDR1 is LNHNV, CDR2 YYDKDF, per germline (reference sequence). The CDR3 nucleotides are TGTGCCACCTCCCCCCGAGGGGGAACTGAAGCTTTCTTT. Translated, it gives CATSPRGGTEAFF. Variable domain in full (rest from reference TRBV15 and TRBJ1-1): DAMVIQNPRYQVTQFGKPVTLSCSQTLNHNVMYWYQQKSSQAPKLLFHYYDKDFNNEADTPDNFQSRRPNTSFCFLDIRSPGLGDTAMYLCATSPRGGTEAFFGQGTRLTVV.

The V and J genes are TRBV4-3 and TRBJ1-2, with D uncertain. Per the germline V gene, CDR1 is LGHNA and CDR2 is YSLEER. The V and J ends lost 3 bases and 0 bases respectively, with 11 bases between them. CDR3 length equals 15 residues. CDR3 protein: CASSQGTETNYGYTF. CDR3 nucleotides: TGCGCCAGCAGCCAGGGTACAGAGACTAACTATGGCTACACCTTC.

The chain has TRBV9 and TRBJ2-7; D not certain. Trimming shortened V by 7 bases and J by 5 bases, and 10 bases separated the two germline ends. This CDR3 region has 11 residues. The germline gives CDR1 SGDLS, CDR2 YYNGEE. In DNA form, the CDR3 reads TGTGCCAGCGGGCCTGTCGACGAGCAGTACTTC. This translates into CASGPVDEQYF. The whole variable domain, filled in from reference TRBV9 and TRBJ2-7, reads DSGVTQTPKHLITATGQRVTLRCSPRSGDLSVYWYQQSLDQGLQFLIQYYNGEERAKGNILERFSAQQFPDLHSELNLSSLELGDSALYFCASGPVDEQYFGPGTRLTVT.

The chain is built from TRBV4-1 and TRBJ2-1; 8 positions agree with TRBD2. Germline V gives CDR1 MGHRA, CDR2 YSYEKL. J lost 4 bases, V lost 1 base, and 6 bases had no gene match. The CDR3 has 16 amino acids. CDR3 DNA sequence: TGCGCCAGCAGCCAAGGGGCCGTAGCGGGGTACAATGAGCAGTTCTTC. Protein sequence: CASSQGAVAGYNEQFF.

The chain has TRBV12-5 and TRBJ1-5; TRBD1 agrees at 9 bases. J gave up 0 bases and V 0 bases, and 9 bases lay outside the gene matches. Germline V gene lookup returns CDR1 LGHNT and CDR2 FRNRAP. The CDR3 has 19 amino acids. CDR3 residues: CASGLVLGQGVYSNQPQHF. The CDR3 DNA follows: TGTGCTAGTGGTTTGGTCTTGGGACAGGGTGTTTATAGCAATCAGCCCCAGCATTTT.

The chain links TRBV3-1 (or the pseudogene TRBV3-2) to TRBJ1-2; D perhaps matches TRBD1 (6 bases). Germline V gives CDR1 LGHDT, CDR2 YNNKEL (reference sequence). CDR3 size: 13 residues. The V and J ends lost 5 bases and 4 bases respectively, with 11 bases between them. This CDR3 reads CASSSGGPYGYTF. As DNA, the CDR3 is TGTGCCAGCAGCTCCGGGGGGCCCTATGGCTACACCTTC.

For this clone: Different DNA sequences within this sample yield the same CDR3. The CDR3 sequence: CASSYSRLSNQPQHF. In nucleotides, the CDR3 is TGTGCCAGCAGTTACTCCCGGTTGAGCAATCAGCCCCAGCATTTT. This sequence joins TRBV6-5 and TRBJ1-5; D gene unclear. Germline assignment: CDR1 MNHEY and CDR2 SVGAGI. CDR3 length: 15 amino acids. With 0 bases removed from V and 1 base from J, the gap between germline ends came to 7 bases.

The chain joins TRBV10-1 to TRBJ2-2, with a tentative D call TRBD2 (5 bases). The germline gives CDR1 WNHNN, CDR2 SYGVQD (reference sequence). V lost 2 bases, J lost 5 bases, and 6 bases lay in between. The CDR3 sequence is 13 residues long. CDR3 protein: CASSERGTGELFF. CDR3 bases: TGCGCCAGCAGTGAGCGGGGTACCGGGGAGCTGTTTTTT.

V gene TRBV12-3 or TRBV12-4 combines with J gene TRBJ1-2, with no clear D. V dropped 8 bases and J dropped 4 bases, with 11 bases sitting between them. The CDR3 consists of 12 residues. CDR3 in amino acids: CASSLFGYGYTF. The CDR3 nucleotides read TGTGCCAGCTCACTCTTTGGCTATGGCTACACCTTC.

This clone is a singleton in its sample. The chain carries TRBV11-2 and TRBJ1-5, with D uncertain. This CDR3 contains 14 residues. V lost 0 bases, J lost 7 bases, and 10 bases lay in between. Germline CDR1 and CDR2: SGHAT and FQNNGV. Here the CDR3 DNA reads TGTGCCAGCAGCTTAGACCGGTCGGGGCAGCCCCAGCATTTT. Protein: CASSLDRSGQPQHF.

The rearrangement uses TRBV30 and TRBJ1-3, with unresolved D. The CDR3 is 14 residues long. The ends were cut back, 4 bases at V and 0 bases at J, with 10 bases in the middle. Germline values: CDR1 GTSNPN, CDR2 SVGIG (reference sequence). CDR3 nucleotide sequence: TGTGCCTGGATGAGGCCCAGCTCTGGAAACACCATATATTTT. This codes for CAWMRPSSGNTIYF.

The chain links TRBV30 to TRBJ2-7; TRBD2 might be the D (5 bases). CDR1 and CDR2 from the germline V gene are GTSNPN and SVGIG (reference sequence). The CDR3 is 14 residues long. The ends were cut back, 0 bases at V and 0 bases at J, with 9 bases in the middle. The CDR3, as DNA: TGTGCCTGGAGTGTAGGAGGATACTCCTACGAGCAGTACTTC. Protein sequence: CAWSVGGYSYEQYF. Full variable domain (missing parts from reference TRBV30 and TRBJ2-7): SQTIHQWPATLVQPVGSPLSLECTVEGTSNPNLYWYRQAAGRGLQLLFYSVGIGQISSEVPQNLSASRPQDRQFILSSKKLLLSDSGFYLCAWSVGGYSYEQYFGPGTRLTVT.

The chain combines TRBV29-1 with TRBJ1-4, with 9 bases lining up with TRBD1. The trim removed 6 bases at V and 8 bases at J, leaving 13 bases unmatched. This CDR3 contains 15 residues. Per the germline V gene, CDR1 is SQVTM and CDR2 is ANQGSEA. CDR3 nucleotide sequence: TGCAGCGTAGCCGCTACCGGGACAGGGAGGGAAAAACTGTTTTTT. It is translated as CSVAATGTGREKLFF.

The V and J genes are TRBV6-5 and TRBJ1-1, with D tentatively TRBD1 (5 bases). The ends were cut back, 10 bases at V and 2 bases at J, with 17 bases in the middle. Germline V gene data show CDR1 as MNHEY and CDR2 as SVGAGI. CDR3 length: 14 amino acids. The CDR3 nucleotides read TGTGCCACCCCTGGGGCAGGGCCTAACACTGAAGCTTTCTTT. Translation: CATPGAGPNTEAFF.

V gene TRBV2 combines with J gene TRBJ2-3; a possible D gene is TRBD2 (5 bases). Per the germline V gene, CDR1 is SNHLY and CDR2 is FYNNEI. The V end lost 6 bases, the J end lost 4 bases, and 17 bases lay between the germline ends. The CDR3 runs 15 residues. This CDR3 reads CASSHEISVADTQYF. The CDR3 nucleotides are TGTGCCAGCAGCCATGAGATTAGCGTCGCAGATACGCAGTATTTT.

This chain connects TRBV7-9 to TRBJ1-2; 8 nucleotides match TRBD1. CDR3 length: 17 residues. J lost 4 bases, V lost 5 bases, and 15 bases had no gene match. CDR1 SEHNR and CDR2 FQNEAQ come from the germline V gene (reference sequence). CDR3 loop: CASSTLTGTGELYGYTF. DNA for the CDR3: TGTGCCAGCAGCACCTTAACCGGGACAGGAGAGCTCTATGGCTACACCTTC.